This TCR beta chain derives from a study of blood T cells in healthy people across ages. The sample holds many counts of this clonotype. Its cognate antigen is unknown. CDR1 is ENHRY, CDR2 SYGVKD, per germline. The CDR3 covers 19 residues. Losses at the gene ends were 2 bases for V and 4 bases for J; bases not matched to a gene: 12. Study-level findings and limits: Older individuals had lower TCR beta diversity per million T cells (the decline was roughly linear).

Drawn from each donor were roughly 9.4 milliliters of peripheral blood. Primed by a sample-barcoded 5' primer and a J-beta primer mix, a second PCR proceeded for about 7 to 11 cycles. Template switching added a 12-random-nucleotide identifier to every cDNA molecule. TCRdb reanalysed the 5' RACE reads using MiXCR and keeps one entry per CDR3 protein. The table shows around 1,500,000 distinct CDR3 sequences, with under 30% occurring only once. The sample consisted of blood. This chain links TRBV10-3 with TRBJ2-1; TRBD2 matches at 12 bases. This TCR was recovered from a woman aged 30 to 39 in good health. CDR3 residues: CAISERSGTSGPRYNEQFF. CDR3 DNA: TGTGCCATCAGTGAGAGGTCTGGGACTAGCGGGCCAAGGTACAATGAGCAGTTCTTC.